The 6 T cell receptor beta chains given below trace back to one sample, sequenced in a study of cytomegalovirus exposure and HLA in healthy donors. PCR employed 60 Vbeta and 13 Jbeta primers. Produced via immunoSEQ multiplex PCR; TCRdb's table is partial and in-frame only. This repertoire shows roughly 160,000 clones, over 75% found once; its top ten account for about 2.5%. The sequenced sample consisted of PBMCs. These receptors were obtained from a male donor in good health and CMV-seronegative.

This chain connects TRBV16 to TRBJ1-1; possibly TRBD1 for D (5 bases). Germline loops: CDR1 KGHSY, CDR2 FQNENV. V lost 2 bases and J 5 bases, leaving 12 bases between the germline ends. The CDR3 totals 14 residues. CDR3 in DNA: TGTGCCAGCAGCCAAAATGGGGAGGGGACTGAAGCTTTCTTT. This encodes CASSQNGEGTEAFF.

The chain recombines TRBV4-3 with TRBJ2-2, with no clear D. The V gene lost 4 bases and the J gene lost 4 bases, with 16 bases spanning the gap. This CDR3 has 16 amino acids. Germline V gene data show CDR1 as LGHNA and CDR2 as YSLEER. The CDR3 protein is CASSPQWRASTGELFF. The DNA for the CDR3 is TGCGCCAGCAGCCCCCAGTGGAGAGCGAGCACCGGGGAGCTGTTTTTT.

V is TRBV2 and J is TRBJ1-1; no clear D gene. V was pared by 8 bases and J by 4 bases, with 8 bases between. The CDR3 length is 11 residues. Looked up from germline, CDR1 is SNHLY and CDR2 is FYNNEI. CDR3 residues: CASSSFTEAFF. CDR3 coding DNA: TGTGCCAGCTCTTCGTTCACTGAAGCTTTCTTT.

The chain has TRBV5-1 and TRBJ2-1; maybe TRBD2 (5 bases). The germline V gene encodes CDR1 SGHRS and CDR2 YFSETQ. This CDR3 is built from 15 residues. Trimming took 0 bases from V and 4 from J, leaving 11 bases between them. CDR3 nucleotide sequence: TGCGCCAGCAGCTTGGATCGGGGAACTTACAATGAGCAGTTCTTC. Translated, it gives CASSLDRGTYNEQFF.

The chain has TRBV30 and TRBJ1-3, with D unresolved. CDR3 length: 12 amino acids. The germline V gene has CDR1 GTSNPN and CDR2 SVGIG (reference sequence). Trimming took 0 bases from V and 7 from J, leaving 7 bases between them. The CDR3 nucleotides are TGTGCCTGGAGTGTACTCTTGAACACCATATATTTT. Encoded protein: CAWSVLLNTIYF.

The chain couples TRBV7-9 to TRBJ2-3; D may be TRBD2 (6 bases). The germline gives CDR1 SEHNR, CDR2 FQNEAQ (reference sequence). V lost 4 bases to trimming and J lost 7 bases, with 15 bases between them. CDR3 size: 14 residues. The CDR3 region has the DNA TGTGCCAGCAGCTCCCCGGAGGGCGGATATACGCAGTATTTT. As protein: CASSSPEGGYTQYF.